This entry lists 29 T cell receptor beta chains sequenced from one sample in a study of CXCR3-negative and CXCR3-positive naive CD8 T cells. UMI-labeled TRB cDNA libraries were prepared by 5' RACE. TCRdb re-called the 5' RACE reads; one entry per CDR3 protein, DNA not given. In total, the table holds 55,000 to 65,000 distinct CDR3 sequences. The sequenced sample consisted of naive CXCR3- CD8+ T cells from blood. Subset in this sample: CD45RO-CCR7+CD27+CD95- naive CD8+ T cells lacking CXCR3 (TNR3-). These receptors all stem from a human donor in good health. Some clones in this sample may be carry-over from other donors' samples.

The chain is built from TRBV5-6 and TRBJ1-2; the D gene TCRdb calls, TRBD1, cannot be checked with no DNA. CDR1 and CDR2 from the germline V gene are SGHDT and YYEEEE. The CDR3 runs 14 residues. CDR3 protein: CASSLIRGQNGYTF.

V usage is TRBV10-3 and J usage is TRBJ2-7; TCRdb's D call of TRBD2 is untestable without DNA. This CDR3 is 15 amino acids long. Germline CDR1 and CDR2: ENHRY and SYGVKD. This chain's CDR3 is CAISEREASSYEQYF.

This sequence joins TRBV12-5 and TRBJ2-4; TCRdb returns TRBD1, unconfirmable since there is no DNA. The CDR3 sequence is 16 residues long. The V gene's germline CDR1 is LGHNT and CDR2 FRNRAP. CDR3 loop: CASGFPPGQGANIQYF.

This CDR3 is CATSSSGGTDEQFF. The chain uses TRBV15 and TRBJ2-1; the TCRdb call, TRBD1, lacks DNA for checking. From germline, CDR1 is LNHNV and CDR2 YYDKDF (reference sequence). The CDR3 covers 14 residues.

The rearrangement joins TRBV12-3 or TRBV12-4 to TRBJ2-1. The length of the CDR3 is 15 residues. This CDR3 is CASSFAPSSYNEQFF.

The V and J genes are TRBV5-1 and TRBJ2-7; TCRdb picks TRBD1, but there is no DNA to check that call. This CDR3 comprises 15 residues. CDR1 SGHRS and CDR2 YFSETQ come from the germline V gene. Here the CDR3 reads CASSPRQGRAYEQYF.

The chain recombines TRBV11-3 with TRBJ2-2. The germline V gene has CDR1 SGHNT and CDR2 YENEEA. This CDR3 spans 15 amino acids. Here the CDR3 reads CASRPRQANTGELFF.

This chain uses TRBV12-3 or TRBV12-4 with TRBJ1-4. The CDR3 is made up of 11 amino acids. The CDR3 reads CASSFNEKLFF.

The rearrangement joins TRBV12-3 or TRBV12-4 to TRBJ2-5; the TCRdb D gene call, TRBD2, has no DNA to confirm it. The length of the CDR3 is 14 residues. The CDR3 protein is CARSRLGLQETQYF.

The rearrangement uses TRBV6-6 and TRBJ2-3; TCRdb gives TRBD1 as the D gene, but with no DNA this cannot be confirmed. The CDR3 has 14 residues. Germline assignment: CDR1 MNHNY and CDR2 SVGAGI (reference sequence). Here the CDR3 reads CASSRPRGPGTQYF.

CDR3 sequence reads: CASSATGTGYGYTF. The V call is TRBV7-8, the J call TRBJ1-2; TCRdb calls TRBD1, which cannot be checked without DNA. Germline CDR1 SGHVS, CDR2 FQNEAQ. The CDR3 is 14 residues long.

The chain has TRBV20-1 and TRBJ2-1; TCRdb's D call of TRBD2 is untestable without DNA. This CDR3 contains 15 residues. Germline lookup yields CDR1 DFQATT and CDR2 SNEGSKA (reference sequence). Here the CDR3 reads CSASEGLAVYNEQFF.

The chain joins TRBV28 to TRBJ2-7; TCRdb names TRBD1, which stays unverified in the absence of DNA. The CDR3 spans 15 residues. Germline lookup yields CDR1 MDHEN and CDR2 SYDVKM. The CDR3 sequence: CASSLRTGSSYEQYF.

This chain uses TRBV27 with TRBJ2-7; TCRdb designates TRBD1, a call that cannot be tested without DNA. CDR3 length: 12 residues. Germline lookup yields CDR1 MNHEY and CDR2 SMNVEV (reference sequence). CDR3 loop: CASSRVGYEQYF.

The CDR3 loop reads CASSQAGGTYNEQFF. The rearrangement joins TRBV6-4 to TRBJ2-1; TCRdb's assignment of TRBD2 cannot be checked, as there is no DNA. This CDR3 has 15 residues. Germline CDR1 MRHNA, CDR2 SNTAGT.

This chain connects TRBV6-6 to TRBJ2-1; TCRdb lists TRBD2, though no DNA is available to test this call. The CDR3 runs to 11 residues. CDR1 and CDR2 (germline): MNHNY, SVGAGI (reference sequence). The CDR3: CASSPANEQFF.

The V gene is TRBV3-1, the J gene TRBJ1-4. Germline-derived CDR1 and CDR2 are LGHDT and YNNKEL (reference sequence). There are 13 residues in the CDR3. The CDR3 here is CASSHDPEGQLFF.

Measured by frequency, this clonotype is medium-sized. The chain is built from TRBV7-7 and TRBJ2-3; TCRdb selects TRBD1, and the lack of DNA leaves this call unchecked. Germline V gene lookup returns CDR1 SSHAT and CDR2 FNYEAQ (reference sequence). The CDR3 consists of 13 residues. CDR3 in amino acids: CASSSGPTDTQYF.

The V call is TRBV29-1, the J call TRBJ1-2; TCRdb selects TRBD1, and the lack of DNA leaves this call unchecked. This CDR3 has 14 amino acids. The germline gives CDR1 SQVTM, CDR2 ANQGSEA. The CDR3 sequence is CSAEPGQEAFGYTF.

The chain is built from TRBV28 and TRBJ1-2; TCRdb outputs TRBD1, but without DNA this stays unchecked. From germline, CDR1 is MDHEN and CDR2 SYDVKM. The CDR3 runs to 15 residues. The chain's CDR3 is CASSFGPGVDYGYTF.

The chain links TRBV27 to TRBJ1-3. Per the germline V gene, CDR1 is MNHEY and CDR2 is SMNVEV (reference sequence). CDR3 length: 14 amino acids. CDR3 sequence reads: CASSLRGIGNTIYF.

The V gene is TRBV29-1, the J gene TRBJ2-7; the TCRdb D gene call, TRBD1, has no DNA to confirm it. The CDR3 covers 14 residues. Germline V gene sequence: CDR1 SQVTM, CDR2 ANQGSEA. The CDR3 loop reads CSATWTGAPVEQYF.

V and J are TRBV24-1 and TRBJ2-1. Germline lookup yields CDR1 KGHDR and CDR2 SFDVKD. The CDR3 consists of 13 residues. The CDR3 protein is CATSARGYNEQFF.

The CDR3 region is CASRGLAGTTPGEQFF. The J gene is TRBJ2-1, the V gene TRBV6-2 or TRBV6-3; TCRdb lists TRBD2, though no DNA is available to test this call. This CDR3 is 16 amino acids long. Germline V gives CDR1 MNHEY, CDR2 SVGEGT.

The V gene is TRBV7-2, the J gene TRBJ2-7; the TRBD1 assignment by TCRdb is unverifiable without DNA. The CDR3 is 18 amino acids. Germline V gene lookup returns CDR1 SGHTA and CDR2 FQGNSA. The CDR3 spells CASSSKPFPGSFTYEQYF.

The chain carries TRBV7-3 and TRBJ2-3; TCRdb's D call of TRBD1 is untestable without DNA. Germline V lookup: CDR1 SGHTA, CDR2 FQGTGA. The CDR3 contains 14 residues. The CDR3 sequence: CASSSGTGLDTQYF.

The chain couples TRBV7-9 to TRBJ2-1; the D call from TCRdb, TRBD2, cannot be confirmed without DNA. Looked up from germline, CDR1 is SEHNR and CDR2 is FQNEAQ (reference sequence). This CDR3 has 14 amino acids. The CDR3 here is CASSSGLSNNEQFF.

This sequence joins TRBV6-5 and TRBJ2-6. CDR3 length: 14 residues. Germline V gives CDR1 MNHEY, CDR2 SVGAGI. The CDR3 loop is CASKELLGANVLTF.

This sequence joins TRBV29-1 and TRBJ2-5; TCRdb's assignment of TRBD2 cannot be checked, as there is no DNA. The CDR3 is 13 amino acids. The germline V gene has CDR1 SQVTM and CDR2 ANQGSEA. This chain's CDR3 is CSARDGEGETQYF.